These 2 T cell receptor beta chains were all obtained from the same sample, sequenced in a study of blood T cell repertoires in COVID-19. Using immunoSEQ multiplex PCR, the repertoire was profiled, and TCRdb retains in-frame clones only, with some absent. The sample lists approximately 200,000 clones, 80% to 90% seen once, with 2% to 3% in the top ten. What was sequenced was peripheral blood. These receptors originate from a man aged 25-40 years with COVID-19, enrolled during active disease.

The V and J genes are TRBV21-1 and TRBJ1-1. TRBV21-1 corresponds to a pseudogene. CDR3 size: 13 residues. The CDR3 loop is CASSKASGPEAFF. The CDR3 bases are TGTGCCAGCAGCAAAGCATCGGGTCCTGAAGCTTTCTTT.

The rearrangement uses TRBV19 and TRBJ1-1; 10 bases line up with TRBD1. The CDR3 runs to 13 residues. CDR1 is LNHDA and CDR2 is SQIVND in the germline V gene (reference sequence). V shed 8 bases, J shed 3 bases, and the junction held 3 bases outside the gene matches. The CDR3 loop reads CASRTGGDTEAFF. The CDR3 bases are TGTGCCAGTCGGACAGGGGGGGACACTGAAGCTTTCTTT.